A single sample is the source of the 24 T cell receptor beta chains below, sequenced in a study of cytomegalovirus exposure and HLA in healthy donors. The primer mix had 60 Vbeta and 13 Jbeta primers. Produced via immunoSEQ multiplex PCR; TCRdb's table is partial and in-frame only. Of over 150,000 clones listed, around 77% are singletons. The material sequenced was PBMCs. These receptors all stem from a man aged 60-69 years in good health and CMV-seronegative.

This clone was seen once. The chain employs TRBV4-2 and TRBJ2-1, with 7 positions matching TRBD2. Looked up from germline, CDR1 is LGHNA and CDR2 is YNFKEQ. The junction had 10 bases not matched to a gene; V was cut back by 3 bases and J by 8 bases. The CDR3 spans 15 residues. The CDR3 spells CASSQDLAASDEQFF. Here the CDR3 DNA reads TGTGCCAGCAGCCAGGATCTAGCGGCCTCAGATGAGCAGTTCTTC.

The gene calls are TRBV7-9 and TRBJ1-4; D perhaps matches TRBD1 (6 bases). Trimming removed 3 bases from V and 6 bases from J, with 17 bases in between. Germline V lookup: CDR1 SEHNR, CDR2 FQNEAQ (reference sequence). The CDR3 covers 16 residues. The CDR3, as DNA: TGTGCCAGCAGCTTGGGGTACGGGACAACCGATGAAAAACTGTTTTTT. It codes for CASSLGYGTTDEKLFF.

The chain has TRBV4-3 and TRBJ1-1, with 8 positions matching TRBD1. The CDR3 length is 15 residues. Looked up from germline, CDR1 is LGHNA and CDR2 is YSLEER. The trim removed 4 bases at V and 2 bases at J, leaving 6 bases unmatched. The CDR3 DNA reads TGCGCCAGCAGCCGGGACAGGCGAAAAAACACTGAAGCTTTCTTT. Translated: CASSRDRRKNTEAFF.

This clone was found a few times. The rearrangement links TRBV19 to TRBJ2-2; D unresolved. Germline loops: CDR1 LNHDA, CDR2 SQIVND (reference sequence). Trimming shortened V by 3 bases and J by 4 bases, and 9 bases separated the two germline ends. This CDR3 spans 14 amino acids. CDR3 in amino acids: CASSIGFGTGELFF. CDR3 nucleotide sequence: TGTGCCAGTAGTATCGGTTTCGGCACCGGGGAGCTGTTTTTT. Full variable domain (missing parts from reference TRBV19 and TRBJ2-2): DGGITQSPKYLFRKEGQNVTLSCEQNLNHDAMYWYRQDPGQGLRLIYYSQIVNDFQKGDIAEGYSVSREKKESFPLTVTSAQKNPTAFYLCASSIGFGTGELFFGEGSRLTVL.

In this sample, this clone turned up a few times. The CDR3 DNA reads TGTGCCAGCAGTCCAACGAGGGTTGCCAAAAACATTCAGTACTTC. Encoded protein: CASSPTRVAKNIQYF. The genes are TRBV7-8 and TRBJ2-4; the D gene is possibly TRBD2 (5 bases). The CDR3 loop spans 15 amino acids. Germline assignment: CDR1 SGHVS and CDR2 FQNEAQ. Trimming stripped 6 bases from V and 1 base from J, with 13 bases between. The full variable domain, completed using reference TRBV7-8 and TRBJ2-4, is GAGVSQSPRYKVAKRGQDVALRCDPISGHVSLFWYQQALGQGPEFLTYFQNEAQLDKSGLPSDRFFAERPEGSVSTLKIQRTQQEDSAVYLCASSPTRVAKNIQYFGAGTRLSVL.

V gene TRBV9 combines with J gene TRBJ2-5; no definite D call. The CDR3 consists of 11 residues. Germline V lookup: CDR1 SGDLS, CDR2 YYNGEE. Trimming left V 0 bases short and J 5 bases short, with 2 bases between. The CDR3 is CASSVAETQYF. CDR3 nucleotides: TGTGCCAGCAGCGTAGCGGAGACCCAGTACTTC.

The chain combines TRBV7-3 with TRBJ2-7; 11 nucleotides align to TRBD1. CDR3 length: 16 residues. Germline CDR1 reads SGHTA; CDR2 reads FQGTGA. Losses at the gene ends were 0 bases for V and 3 bases for J; bases not matched to a gene: 4. CDR3: CASSLTSGTGGYEQYF. The CDR3 DNA is TGTGCCAGCAGCTTAACGTCTGGGACAGGGGGCTACGAGCAGTACTTC.

The chain carries TRBV5-5 and TRBJ2-3, with D hard to call. Looked up from germline, CDR1 is SGHKS and CDR2 is YYEKEE (reference sequence). Trimming removed 6 bases at V and 2 bases at J, with 13 bases between. The CDR3 runs to 14 residues. The CDR3 bases are TGTGCCAGCAACTTAGCTCATGACACAGATACGCAGTATTTT. Translating it yields CASNLAHDTDTQYF.

The J gene is TRBJ1-5, the V gene TRBV7-2, with D possibly matching TRBD1 (5 bases). Trimming left V 1 base short and J 4 bases short, with 5 bases between. Germline assignment: CDR1 SGHTA and CDR2 FQGNSA. This CDR3 has 13 amino acids. The DNA for the CDR3 is TGTGCCAGCAGCTTAGACAGGAATCAGCCCCAGCATTTT. This gives the protein CASSLDRNQPQHF.

In its sample, this clone was seen once. The J gene is TRBJ1-4, the V gene TRBV7-9; no definite D call. Trimming stripped 5 bases from V and 0 bases from J, with 10 bases between. This CDR3 has 15 residues. Germline V gene data show CDR1 as SEHNR and CDR2 as FQNEAQ (reference sequence). CDR3 residues: CASSHTPATNEKLFF. The CDR3 coding sequence is TGTGCCAGCAGCCATACACCAGCAACTAATGAAAAACTGTTTTTT.

As concerns this clone: The junction departs from the called germline gene at one end, perhaps through a read error. V is TRBV7-9 and J is TRBJ2-7, with TRBD2 identical over 9 bases. CDR3 length: 14 amino acids. Germline V gene lookup returns CDR1 SEHNR and CDR2 FQNEAQ (reference sequence). CDR3 nucleotides: TGTTCCAGCAGCTCGAGTGGTCTAGCGGGGGAGCAGTACTTC. Translation gives CSSSSSGLAGEQYF.

J is TRBJ2-3 and V is TRBV7-9, with 12 bases matching TRBD2. The CDR3 runs 15 residues. Germline CDR1 SEHNR, CDR2 FQNEAQ (reference sequence). The J segment lost 3 bases and the V segment lost 10 bases, leaving 8 bases of the junction unmatched. CDR3 nucleotide sequence: TGTGCCACCCCGAACGGACTAGCGGGGACAGATACGCAGTATTTT. This codes for CATPNGLAGTDTQYF.

The chain couples TRBV2 to TRBJ1-4; 7 nucleotides agree with TRBD1. J gave up 4 bases and V 3 bases, and 5 bases lay outside the gene matches. This CDR3 spans 15 amino acids. Germline CDR1 SNHLY, CDR2 FYNNEI. The CDR3 nucleotides are TGTGCCAGCAGTGATTCAGGGGGAAGTAATGAAAAACTGTTTTTT. This sequence encodes CASSDSGGSNEKLFF.

The chain links TRBV27 to TRBJ1-1; the D gene is possibly TRBD1 (5 bases). The CDR3 runs to 12 residues. Germline V lookup: CDR1 MNHEY, CDR2 SMNVEV (reference sequence). V dropped 5 bases and J dropped 10 bases, with 14 bases sitting between them. The CDR3 DNA is TGTGCCAGCAGTGCGCTTCAGGGTAGAGCTTTCTTT. Translated, it gives CASSALQGRAFF.

The V and J genes are TRBV5-1 and TRBJ1-3, with 7 bases lining up with TRBD1. The CDR3 contains 15 residues. Germline CDR1 reads SGHRS; CDR2 reads YFSETQ. V shed 4 bases, J shed 4 bases, and the junction held 8 bases outside the gene matches. CDR3 protein: CASSAGTALGNTIYF. The CDR3 DNA sequence: TGCGCCAGCAGCGCAGGGACAGCCTTAGGAAACACCATATATTTT.

The chain recombines TRBV30 with TRBJ2-7, with unresolved D. CDR3 length equals 12 residues. The ends were cut back, 2 bases at V and 5 bases at J, with 10 bases in the middle. Germline V gene lookup returns CDR1 GTSNPN and CDR2 SVGIG (reference sequence). The CDR3 DNA sequence: TGTGCCTGGAGTAGTCCGGGTGACGAGCAGTACTTC. Its protein product is CAWSSPGDEQYF.

The chain combines TRBV7-2 with TRBJ1-5; 7 bases fit TRBD1. Germline V gene lookup returns CDR1 SGHTA and CDR2 FQGNSA. V shed 5 bases, J shed 11 bases, and the junction held 18 bases outside the gene matches. This CDR3 contains 16 residues. CDR3 region: CASSRLAQGTGSSQHF. Written as DNA, the CDR3 is TGTGCCAGCAGCCGTCTCGCACAGGGGACCGGCTCGTCCCAGCATTTT. The whole variable domain, remainder taken from reference TRBV7-2 and TRBJ1-5, is GAGVSQSPSNKVTEKGKDVELRCDPISGHTALYWYRQSLGQGLEFLIYFQGNSAPDKSGLPSDRFSAERTGGSVSTLTIQRTQQEDSAVYLCASSRLAQGTGSSQHFGDGTRLSIL.

The chain carries TRBV28 and TRBJ1-5; the D gene is possibly TRBD1 (6 bases). Germline V gives CDR1 MDHEN, CDR2 SYDVKM. V was shortened by 0 bases and J by 6 bases, with 15 bases between the two germline ends. The CDR3 covers 16 residues. The CDR3 region is CASSLWGGPGGQPQHF. CDR3 sequence (DNA): TGTGCCAGCAGTTTATGGGGGGGCCCGGGAGGTCAGCCCCAGCATTTT.

The chain links TRBV5-6 to TRBJ1-6; 7 positions agree with TRBD1. The V gene's germline CDR1 is SGHDT and CDR2 YYEEEE. V dropped 4 bases and J dropped 8; count of bases not matched to a gene: 6. This CDR3 is 14 amino acids long. The DNA for the CDR3 is TGTGCCAGCAGCCTCGGGACAGCAGATTCACCCCTCCACTTT. Its protein is CASSLGTADSPLHF.

V is TRBV19 and J is TRBJ1-2; 7 bases match TRBD1. The J segment lost 4 bases and the V segment lost 9 bases, leaving 11 bases of the junction unmatched. Germline lookup yields CDR1 LNHDA and CDR2 SQIVND (reference sequence). The CDR3 has 14 residues. CDR3 sequence reads: CASRGGGQVYGYTF. The DNA of the CDR3 is TGTGCCAGCAGGGGCGGAGGACAGGTCTATGGCTACACCTTC.

The chain uses TRBV7-8 and TRBJ2-2; TRBD2 aligns across 8 bases. This CDR3 spans 17 amino acids. The germline V gene encodes CDR1 SGHVS and CDR2 FQNEAQ. J was trimmed by 3 bases and V by 5 bases; bases with no gene match: 11. CDR3 nucleotide sequence: TGTGCCAGCAGCCCACGCAACGCGGGGGGTGACACCGGGGAGCTGTTTTTT. Translating gives CASSPRNAGGDTGELFF.

This chain uses TRBV9 with TRBJ2-7, with 10 bases fitting TRBD2. CDR3 length: 15 amino acids. V lost 0 bases, J lost 3 bases, and 3 bases stayed unmatched. Germline V gives CDR1 SGDLS, CDR2 YYNGEE. Here the CDR3 DNA reads TGTGCCAGCAGCGTAGGGGCTAGCGGGGGCTACGAGCAGTACTTC. Amino acid sequence: CASSVGASGGYEQYF.

This clone was picked up a small number of times. The CDR3 region has the DNA TGTGCCACCAAAGGGGCCTACCTGGGTGCGGAGACCCAGTACTTC. Translating it yields CATKGAYLGAETQYF. This chain connects TRBV10-3 to TRBJ2-5; weak D call: TRBD1 (5 bases). The CDR3 has 15 amino acids. With 10 bases removed from V and 5 bases from J, the gap between germline ends came to 23 bases. Germline V gene sequence: CDR1 ENHRY, CDR2 SYGVKD.

V usage is TRBV7-9 and J usage is TRBJ2-7; 8 positions match TRBD1. V lost 0 bases and J lost 1; bases outside the gene matches: 8. The CDR3 spans 17 residues. The germline gives CDR1 SEHNR, CDR2 FQNEAQ (reference sequence). The CDR3 reads CASSLARAGTGSYEQYF. Written as DNA, the CDR3 is TGTGCCAGCAGCTTAGCTCGCGCCGGGACAGGTTCCTACGAGCAGTACTTC.